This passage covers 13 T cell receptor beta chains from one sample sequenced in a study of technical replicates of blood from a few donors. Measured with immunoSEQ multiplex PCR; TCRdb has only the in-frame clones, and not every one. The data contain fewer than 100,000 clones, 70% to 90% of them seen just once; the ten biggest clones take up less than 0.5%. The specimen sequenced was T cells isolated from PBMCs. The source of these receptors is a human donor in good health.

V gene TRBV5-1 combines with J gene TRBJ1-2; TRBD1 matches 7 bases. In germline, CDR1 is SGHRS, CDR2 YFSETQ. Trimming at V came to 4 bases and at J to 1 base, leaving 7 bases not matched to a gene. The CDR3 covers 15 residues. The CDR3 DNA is TGCGCCAGCAGCCAAGGACAGGCGATTAACTATGGCTACACCTTC. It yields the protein CASSQGQAINYGYTF.

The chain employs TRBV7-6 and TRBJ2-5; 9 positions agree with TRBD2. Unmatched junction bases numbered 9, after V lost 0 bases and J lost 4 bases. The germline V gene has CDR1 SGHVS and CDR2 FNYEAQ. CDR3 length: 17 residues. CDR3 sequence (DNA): TGTGCCAGCAGCTTAGCGCTTCCAGCGGGAGGAGGAGAGACCCAGTACTTC. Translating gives CASSLALPAGGGETQYF.

The CDR3 spells CASSRSGRVVGEQYF. For the CDR3, the DNA is TGTGCCAGCAGCCGAAGCGGGAGGGTGGTCGGCGAGCAGTACTTC. The chain combines TRBV7-9 with TRBJ2-7, with 10 bases aligning to TRBD2. This CDR3 is built from 15 residues. V shed 5 bases and J 6 bases; nucleotides not matched to a gene: 10. The germline gives CDR1 SEHNR, CDR2 FQNEAQ (reference sequence).

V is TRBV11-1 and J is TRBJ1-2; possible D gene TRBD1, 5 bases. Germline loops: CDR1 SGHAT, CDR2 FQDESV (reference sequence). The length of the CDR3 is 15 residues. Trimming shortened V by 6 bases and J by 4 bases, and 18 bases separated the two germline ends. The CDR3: CASSYQTQVPYGYTF. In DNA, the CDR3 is TGTGCCAGCAGTTACCAAACACAGGTCCCCTATGGCTACACCTTC.

DNA for the CDR3: TGTGCCAGCAGCTTGGGAACCGGGACAGGCGGAGAGACCCAGTACTTC. Translation gives CASSLGTGTGGETQYF. V usage is TRBV7-7 and J usage is TRBJ2-5; 8 bases map to TRBD1. There are 16 residues in the CDR3. Trimming removed 3 bases from V and 4 bases from J; junction bases left unmatched: 10. Germline lookup yields CDR1 SSHAT and CDR2 FNYEAQ (reference sequence).

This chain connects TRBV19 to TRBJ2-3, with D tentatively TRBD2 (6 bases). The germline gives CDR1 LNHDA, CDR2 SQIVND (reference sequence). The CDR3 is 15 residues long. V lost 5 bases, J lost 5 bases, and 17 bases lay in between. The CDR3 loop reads CASSLSGPGGDTQYF. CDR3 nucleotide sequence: TGTGCCAGTAGTCTAAGCGGGCCTGGGGGAGATACGCAGTATTTT.

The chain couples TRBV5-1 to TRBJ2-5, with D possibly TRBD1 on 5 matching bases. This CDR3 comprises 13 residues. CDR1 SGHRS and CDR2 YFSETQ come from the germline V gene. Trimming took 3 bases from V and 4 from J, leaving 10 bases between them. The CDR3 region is CASSSTRVETQYF. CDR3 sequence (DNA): TGCGCCAGCAGCTCAACCAGGGTAGAGACCCAGTACTTC. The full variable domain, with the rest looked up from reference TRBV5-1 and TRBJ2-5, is KAGVTQTPRYLIKTRGQQVTLSCSPISGHRSVSWYQQTPGQGLQFLFEYFSETQRNKGNFPGRFSGRQFSNSRSEMNVSTLELGDSALYLCASSSTRVETQYFGPGTRLLVL.

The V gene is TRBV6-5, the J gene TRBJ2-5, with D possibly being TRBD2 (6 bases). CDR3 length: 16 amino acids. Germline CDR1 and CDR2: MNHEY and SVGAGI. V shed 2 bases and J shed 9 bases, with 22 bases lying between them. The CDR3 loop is CASSYPPPGAHGAQYF. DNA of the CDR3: TGTGCCAGCAGTTACCCACCTCCGGGAGCCCACGGGGCCCAGTACTTC.

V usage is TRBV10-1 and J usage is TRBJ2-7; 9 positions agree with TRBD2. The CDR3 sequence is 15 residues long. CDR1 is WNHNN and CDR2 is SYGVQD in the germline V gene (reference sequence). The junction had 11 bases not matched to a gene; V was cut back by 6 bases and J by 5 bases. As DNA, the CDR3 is TGCGCCAGCAGCCCCTGGGTAGCGGGAGACAACGAGCAGTACTTC. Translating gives CASSPWVAGDNEQYF.

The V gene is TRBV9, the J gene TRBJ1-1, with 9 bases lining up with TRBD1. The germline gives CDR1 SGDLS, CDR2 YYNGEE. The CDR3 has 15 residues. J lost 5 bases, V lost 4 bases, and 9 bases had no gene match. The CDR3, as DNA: TGTGCCAGCAGCACGGGGACAGGGACGGATACTGAAGCTTTCTTT. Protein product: CASSTGTGTDTEAFF.

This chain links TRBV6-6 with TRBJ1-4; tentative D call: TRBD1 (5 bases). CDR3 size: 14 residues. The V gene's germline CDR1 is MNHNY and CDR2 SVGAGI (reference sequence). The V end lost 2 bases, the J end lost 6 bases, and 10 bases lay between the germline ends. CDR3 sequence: CASSYTGVDEKLFF. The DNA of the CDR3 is TGTGCCAGCAGTTACACGGGGGTTGATGAAAAACTGTTTTTT.

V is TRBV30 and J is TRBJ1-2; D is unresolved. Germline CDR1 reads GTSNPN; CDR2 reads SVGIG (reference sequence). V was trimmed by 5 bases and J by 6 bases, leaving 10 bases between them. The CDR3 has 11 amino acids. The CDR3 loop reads CAWGPANGYTF. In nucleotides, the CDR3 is TGTGCCTGGGGCCCCGCCAATGGCTACACCTTC.

The CDR3 is CAWSVKVAPYEQYF. The CDR3 DNA reads TGTGCCTGGAGTGTAAAGGTAGCCCCCTACGAGCAGTACTTC. V usage is TRBV30 and J usage is TRBJ2-5; no reliable D call. The DNA end is a closer match to TRBJ2-7, so the J assignment may be wrong. Germline V CDR1 and CDR2: GTSNPN, SVGIG (reference sequence). This CDR3 is 14 amino acids long.